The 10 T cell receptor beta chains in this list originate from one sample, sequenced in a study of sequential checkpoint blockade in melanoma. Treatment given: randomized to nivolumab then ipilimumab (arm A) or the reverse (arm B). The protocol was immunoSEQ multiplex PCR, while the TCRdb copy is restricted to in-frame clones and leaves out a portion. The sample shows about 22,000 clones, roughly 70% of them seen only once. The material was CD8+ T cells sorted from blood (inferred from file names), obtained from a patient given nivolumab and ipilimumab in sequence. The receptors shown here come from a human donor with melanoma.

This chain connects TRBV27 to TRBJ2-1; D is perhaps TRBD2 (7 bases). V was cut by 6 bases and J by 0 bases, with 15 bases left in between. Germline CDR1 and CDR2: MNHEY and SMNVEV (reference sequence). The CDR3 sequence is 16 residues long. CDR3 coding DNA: TGTGCCAGCAGGGCCGGGGGGCTCAGCTCCTACAATGAGCAGTTCTTC. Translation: CASRAGGLSSYNEQFF.

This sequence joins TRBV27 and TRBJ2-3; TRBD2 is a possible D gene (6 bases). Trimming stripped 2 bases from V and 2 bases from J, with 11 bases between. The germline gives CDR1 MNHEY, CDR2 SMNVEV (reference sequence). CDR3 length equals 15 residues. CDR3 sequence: CASSLGGYDTDTQYF. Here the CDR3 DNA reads TGTGCCAGCAGTTTAGGGGGGTACGACACAGATACGCAGTATTTT.

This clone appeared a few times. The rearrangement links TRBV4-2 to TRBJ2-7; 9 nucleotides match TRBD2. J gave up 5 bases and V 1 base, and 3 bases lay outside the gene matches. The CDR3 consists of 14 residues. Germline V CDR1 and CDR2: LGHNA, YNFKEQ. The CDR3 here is CASSQGGLANEQYF. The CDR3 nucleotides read TGTGCCAGCAGCCAAGGGGGACTAGCCAACGAGCAGTACTTC.

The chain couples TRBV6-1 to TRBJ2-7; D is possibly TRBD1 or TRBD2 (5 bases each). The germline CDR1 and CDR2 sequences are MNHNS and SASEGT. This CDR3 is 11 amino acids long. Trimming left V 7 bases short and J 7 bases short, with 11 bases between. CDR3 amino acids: CASTEWGEQYV. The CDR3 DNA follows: TGTGCCAGCACCGAATGGGGGGAGCAGTACGTC.

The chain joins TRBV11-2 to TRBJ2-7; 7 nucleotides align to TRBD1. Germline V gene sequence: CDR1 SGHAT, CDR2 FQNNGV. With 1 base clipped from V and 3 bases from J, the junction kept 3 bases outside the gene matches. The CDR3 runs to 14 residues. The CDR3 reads CASSLGRTGYEQYF. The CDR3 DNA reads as TGTGCCAGCAGCTTAGGCAGGACAGGCTACGAGCAGTACTTC.

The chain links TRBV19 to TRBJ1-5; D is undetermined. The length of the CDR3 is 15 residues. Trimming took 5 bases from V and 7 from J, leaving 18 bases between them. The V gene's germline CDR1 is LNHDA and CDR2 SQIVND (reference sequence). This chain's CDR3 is CASSHRERSGQPQHF. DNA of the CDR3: TGTGCCAGTAGTCATAGAGAAAGGTCGGGACAGCCCCAGCATTTT. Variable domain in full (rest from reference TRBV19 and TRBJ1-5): DGGITQSPKYLFRKEGQNVTLSCEQNLNHDAMYWYRQDPGQGLRLIYYSQIVNDFQKGDIAEGYSVSREKKESFPLTVTSAQKNPTAFYLCASSHRERSGQPQHFGDGTRLSIL.

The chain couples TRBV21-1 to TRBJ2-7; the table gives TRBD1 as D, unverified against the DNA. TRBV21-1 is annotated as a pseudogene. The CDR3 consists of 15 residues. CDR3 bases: TGTGCCAGCAGCGCCCGGGACAGAAAAGCCTACGAGCAGTACGTC. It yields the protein CASSARDRKAYEQYV.

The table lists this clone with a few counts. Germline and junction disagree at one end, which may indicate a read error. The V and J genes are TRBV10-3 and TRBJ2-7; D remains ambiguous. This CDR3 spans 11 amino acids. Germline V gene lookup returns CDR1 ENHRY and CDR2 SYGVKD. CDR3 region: CASSYSSEQYF. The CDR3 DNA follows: TGTGCCAGCAGTTACTCGTCTGAGCAGTACTTC.

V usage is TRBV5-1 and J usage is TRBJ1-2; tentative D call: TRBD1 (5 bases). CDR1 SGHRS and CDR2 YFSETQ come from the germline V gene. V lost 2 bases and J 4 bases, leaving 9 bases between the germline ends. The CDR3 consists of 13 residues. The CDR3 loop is CASSLDSPYGYTF. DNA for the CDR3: TGCGCCAGCAGCTTAGACAGCCCCTATGGCTACACCTTC.

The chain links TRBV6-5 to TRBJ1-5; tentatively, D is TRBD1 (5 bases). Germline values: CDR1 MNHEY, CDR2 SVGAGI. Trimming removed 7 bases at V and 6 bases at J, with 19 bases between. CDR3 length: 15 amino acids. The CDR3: CASTQAPFGGQPQHF. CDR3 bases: TGTGCCAGCACCCAGGCTCCGTTCGGGGGTCAGCCCCAGCATTTT.